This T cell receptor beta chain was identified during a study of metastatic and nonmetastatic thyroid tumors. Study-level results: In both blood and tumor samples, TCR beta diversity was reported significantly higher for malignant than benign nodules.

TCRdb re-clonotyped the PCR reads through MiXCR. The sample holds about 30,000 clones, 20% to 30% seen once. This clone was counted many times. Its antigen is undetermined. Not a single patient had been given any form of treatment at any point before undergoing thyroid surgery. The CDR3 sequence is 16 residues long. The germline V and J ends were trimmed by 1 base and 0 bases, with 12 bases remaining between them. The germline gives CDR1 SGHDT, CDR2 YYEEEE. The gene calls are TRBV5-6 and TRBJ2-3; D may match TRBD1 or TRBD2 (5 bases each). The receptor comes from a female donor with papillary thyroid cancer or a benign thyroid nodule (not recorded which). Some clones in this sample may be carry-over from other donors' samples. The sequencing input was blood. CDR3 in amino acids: CASSLFSGASTDTQYF. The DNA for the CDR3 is TGTGCCAGCAGCTTGTTTTCCGGGGCTAGCACAGATACGCAGTATTTT.